Shown below are 4 T cell receptor beta chains from a single sample sequenced in a study of regulatory T cells in long-lasting Graves disease. Time point noted: persistent/refractory GD, antithyroid drugs over 5 years with positive TRAb. PBMCs were the source of the RNA used for TCR sequencing. Through Arm-PCR of CDR3 regions and iRepertoire HTBI primers, TCR beta libraries were built. TCRdb processed the multiplex PCR reads anew with MiXCR; each CDR3 protein has one entry. This sample has about 660,000 distinct CDR3 sequences; about 30% occur once, and the top ten carry about two fifths. This sample comprised peripheral blood mononuclear cells (PBMCs), obtained when the disease was refractory, from a patient treated with antithyroid drugs. These TCRs come from a female donor with Graves disease.

This chain joins TRBV2 and TRBJ2-1; D uncertain. V lost 4 bases, J lost 6 bases, and 10 bases lay in between. This CDR3 has 13 amino acids. Germline V lookup: CDR1 SNHLY, CDR2 FYNNEI. DNA of the CDR3: TGTGCCAGCAGTGGAGAGTTGGGCAATGAGCAGTTCTTC. Translated: CASSGELGNEQFF.

The chain links TRBV5-1 to TRBJ1-4; the D is unclear. The V end was cut by 0 bases, the J end by 12 bases, with 15 bases between. The CDR3 extends over 14 amino acids. Germline lookup yields CDR1 SGHRS and CDR2 YFSETQ. As DNA, the CDR3 is TGCGCCAGCAGCTTGGATAGGACCCACCTAGAACTGTTTTTT. Translated: CASSLDRTHLELFF.

In this sample, this clonotype turned up many times. This chain uses TRBV6-1 with TRBJ2-7, with 7 bases aligning to TRBD1. This CDR3 contains 15 residues. J was trimmed by 1 base and V by 6 bases; bases with no gene match: 9. CDR1 and CDR2 from the germline V gene are MNHNS and SASEGT. The CDR3 reads CASSHGAGGSYEQYF. DNA of the CDR3: TGTGCCAGCAGCCACGGGGCAGGGGGATCCTACGAGCAGTACTTC.

V is TRBV5-1 and J is TRBJ2-7; 12 bases line up with TRBD2. The ends lost 0 bases at V and 1 base at J; junction bases unmatched: 11. Germline-derived CDR1 and CDR2 are SGHRS and YFSETQ. The CDR3 is 19 amino acids. This chain's CDR3 is CASSLAPTRLAGASYEQYF. DNA for the CDR3: TGCGCCAGCAGCTTGGCCCCGACTAGACTAGCGGGAGCTTCCTACGAGCAGTACTTC.